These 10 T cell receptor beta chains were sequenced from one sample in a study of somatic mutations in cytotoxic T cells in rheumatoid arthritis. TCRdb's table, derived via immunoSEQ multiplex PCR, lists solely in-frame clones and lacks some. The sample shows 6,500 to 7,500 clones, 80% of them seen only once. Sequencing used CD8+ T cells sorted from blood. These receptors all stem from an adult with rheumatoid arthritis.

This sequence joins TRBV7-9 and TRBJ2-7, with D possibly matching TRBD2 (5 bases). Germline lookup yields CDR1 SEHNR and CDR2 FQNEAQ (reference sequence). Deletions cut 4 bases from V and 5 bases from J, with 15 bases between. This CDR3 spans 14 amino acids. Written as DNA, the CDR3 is TGTGCCAGCAGCTCCCCCCCGGGGTACGACGAGCAGTACGTC. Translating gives CASSSPPGYDEQYV.

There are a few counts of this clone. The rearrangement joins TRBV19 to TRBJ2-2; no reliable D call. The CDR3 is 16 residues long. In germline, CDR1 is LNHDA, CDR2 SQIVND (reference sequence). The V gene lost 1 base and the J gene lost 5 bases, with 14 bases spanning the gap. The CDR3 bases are TGTGCCAGTAGTATAGGGACGAATAGTGTGACCGGGGAGCTGTTTTTT. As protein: CASSIGTNSVTGELFF.

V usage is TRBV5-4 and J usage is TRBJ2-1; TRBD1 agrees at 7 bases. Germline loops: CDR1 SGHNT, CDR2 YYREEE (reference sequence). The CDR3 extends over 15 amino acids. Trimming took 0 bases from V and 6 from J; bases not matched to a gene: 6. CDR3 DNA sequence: TGTGCCAGCAGCTTGGGGGCAGGGGGTACCAATGAGCAGTTCTTC. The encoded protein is CASSLGAGGTNEQFF.

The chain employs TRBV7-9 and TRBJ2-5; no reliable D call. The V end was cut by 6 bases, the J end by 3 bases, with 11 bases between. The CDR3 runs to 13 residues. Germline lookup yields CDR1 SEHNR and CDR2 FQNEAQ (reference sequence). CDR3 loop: CASRWAEEETQYF. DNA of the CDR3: TGTGCCAGCAGGTGGGCCGAAGAAGAGACCCAGTACTTC.

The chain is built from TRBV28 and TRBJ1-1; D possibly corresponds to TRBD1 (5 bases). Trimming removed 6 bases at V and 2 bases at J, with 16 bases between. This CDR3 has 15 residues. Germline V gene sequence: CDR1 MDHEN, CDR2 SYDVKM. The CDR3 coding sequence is TGTGCCAGCAGCCCACACCAGGGCCCAAACACTGAAGCTTTCTTT. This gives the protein CASSPHQGPNTEAFF.

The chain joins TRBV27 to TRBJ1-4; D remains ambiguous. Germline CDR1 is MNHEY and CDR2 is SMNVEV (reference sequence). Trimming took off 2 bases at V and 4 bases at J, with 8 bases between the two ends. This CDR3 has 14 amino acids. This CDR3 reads CASSLGQLNEKLFF. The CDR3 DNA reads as TGTGCCAGCAGTTTAGGGCAGCTTAATGAAAAACTGTTTTTT.

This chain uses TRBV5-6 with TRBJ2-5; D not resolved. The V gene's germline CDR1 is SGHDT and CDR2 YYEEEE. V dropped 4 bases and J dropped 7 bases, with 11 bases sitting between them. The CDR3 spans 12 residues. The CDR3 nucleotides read TGTGCCAGCAGCCCACGATGGGGGACCCAGTACTTC. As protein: CASSPRWGTQYF.

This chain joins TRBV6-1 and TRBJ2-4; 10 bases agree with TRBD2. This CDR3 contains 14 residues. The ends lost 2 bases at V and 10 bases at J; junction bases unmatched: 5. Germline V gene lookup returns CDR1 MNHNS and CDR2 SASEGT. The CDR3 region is CASSEWGLASIQYF. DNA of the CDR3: TGTGCCAGCAGTGAATGGGGACTAGCGTCAATTCAGTACTTC.

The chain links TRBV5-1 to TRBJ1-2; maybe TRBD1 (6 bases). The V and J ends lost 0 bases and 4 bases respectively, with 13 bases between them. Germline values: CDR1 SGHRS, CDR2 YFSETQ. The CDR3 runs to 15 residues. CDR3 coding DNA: TGCGCCAGCAGCTTGGGAGGGGGACTAATCTATGGCTACACCTTC. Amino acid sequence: CASSLGGGLIYGYTF.

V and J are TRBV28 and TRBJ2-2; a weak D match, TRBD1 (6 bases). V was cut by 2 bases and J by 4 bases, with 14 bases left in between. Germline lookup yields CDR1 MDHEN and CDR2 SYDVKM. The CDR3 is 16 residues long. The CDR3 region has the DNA TGTGCCAGCAGTTTAGGGGGCAGGGGCGGCACCGGGGAGCTGTTTTTT. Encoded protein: CASSLGGRGGTGELFF.